Sequencing of this T cell receptor (beta chain) was carried out in a study of T-cell memory formation after mild COVID-19. Per the germline V gene, CDR1 is DFQATT and CDR2 is SNEGSKA (reference sequence). The CDR3 runs to 14 residues. A word on this clonotype: One end of the junction is discordant with germline, which a read error may explain.

TCRdb reanalysed the 5' RACE reads using MiXCR and keeps one entry per CDR3 protein. Among about 350,000 distinct CDR3 sequences listed, 25% to 30% were seen once. The receptor comes from an adult woman who had mild COVID-19 (a few samples of this study predate the infection). Cell type and time point are not known. The chain couples TRBV20-1 to TRBJ2-3; TRBD2 is a possible D gene (6 bases). Sequencing was performed on PBMCs or a T cell subset sorted from them (not recorded which). The CDR3 DNA reads TGCAGTGCTCGCCATGGTACTAGCAGAGATACGCAGTATTTT. This translates into CSARHGTSRDTQYF.